A single sample gave rise to the 11 T cell receptor beta chains below, sequenced in a study of cytomegalovirus exposure and HLA in healthy donors. A multiplex PCR was run with 60 Vbeta primers and 13 Jbeta primers. Clones were sequenced by immunoSEQ multiplex PCR, and TCRdb holds only the in-frame ones, with some missing. This sample has roughly 100,000 clones, with 79% found just once. Sequenced material: PBMCs. Every receptor here comes from a woman aged 40 to 55 in good health and CMV-seronegative.

The chain employs TRBV9 and TRBJ2-2; TRBD2 matches at 8 bases. The CDR3 runs 15 residues. V was pared by 1 base and J by 4 bases, with 3 bases of the junction left unmatched. Germline CDR1 and CDR2: SGDLS and YYNGEE. CDR3 sequence: CASSVNLAGTGELFF. In nucleotides, the CDR3 is TGTGCCAGCAGCGTAAACCTAGCGGGCACCGGGGAGCTGTTTTTT.

In the case of this clone: The CDR3 does not close with the conserved phenylalanine or tryptophan, likely indicating a read error. The V gene is TRBV19, the J gene TRBJ1-2, with no clear D. Germline CDR1 LNHDA, CDR2 SQIVND (reference sequence). Between the trimmed V and J ends, which lost 7 bases and 2 bases, there was a span of 14 bases. This CDR3 region has 14 residues. CDR3 sequence reads: CASISPPGNYGYTL. The CDR3 DNA follows: TGTGCCAGTATATCGCCCCCGGGAAACTATGGCTACACCCTC.

The chain uses TRBV7-9 and TRBJ2-7; D perhaps matches TRBD2 (6 bases). Trimming took off 1 base at V and 3 bases at J, with 19 bases between the two ends. This CDR3 contains 17 residues. Germline V CDR1 and CDR2: SEHNR, FQNEAQ (reference sequence). The CDR3 reads CASSLEILGGTDYEQYF. The CDR3 nucleotides read TGTGCCAGCAGCTTAGAAATTCTTGGGGGGACGGACTACGAGCAGTACTTC.

This clone was seen once. The gene calls are TRBV28 and TRBJ2-1; D gene ambiguous. The V gene's germline CDR1 is MDHEN and CDR2 SYDVKM. The CDR3 covers 14 residues. The V gene lost 10 bases and the J gene lost 0 bases, with 13 bases spanning the gap. The CDR3 coding sequence is TGTGCCACCACTAAGCCAACCTCCTACAATGAGCAGTTCTTC. Amino acid sequence: CATTKPTSYNEQFF.

The chain employs TRBV6-1 and TRBJ1-1; D is possibly TRBD1 (6 bases). Germline V gene lookup returns CDR1 MNHNS and CDR2 SASEGT. The V gene lost 6 bases and the J gene lost 3 bases, with 11 bases spanning the gap. The length of the CDR3 is 13 residues. This chain's CDR3 is CASRGGQYTEAFF. DNA for the CDR3: TGTGCCAGCAGGGGTGGACAGTACACTGAAGCTTTCTTT.

V is TRBV21-1 and J is TRBJ2-7; the D segment call TRBD1 is taken from the table without a DNA check. TRBV21-1 is described as a pseudogene. There are 15 residues in the CDR3. This CDR3 reads CASSQRRDRAYEQYF. In DNA, the CDR3 is TGTGCCAGCAGCCAAAGGCGGGACAGGGCCTACGAGCAGTACTTC.

V usage is TRBV4-1 and J usage is TRBJ2-7, with 9 nucleotides matching TRBD2. With V trimmed by 2 bases and J by 2 bases, 7 bases remained unmatched. This CDR3 comprises 16 residues. Germline CDR1 reads MGHRA; CDR2 reads YSYEKL. In DNA, the CDR3 is TGCGCCAGCAGCCAACCGGGAGCGGGAGGCCCCTACGAGCAGTACTTC. This translates into CASSQPGAGGPYEQYF.

The chain carries TRBV11-2 and TRBJ2-2; the match to TRBD1 covers 8 bases. V was pared by 6 bases and J by 7 bases, with 10 bases of the junction left unmatched. The CDR3 is 15 residues long. From germline, CDR1 is SGHAT and CDR2 FQNNGV. The CDR3 spells CASRIGQGVGGELFF. CDR3 in DNA: TGTGCCAGCAGAATAGGACAGGGTGTTGGCGGGGAGCTGTTTTTT.

The chain has TRBV28 and TRBJ2-3, with 7 positions matching TRBD2. This CDR3 is built from 13 residues. The germline V gene has CDR1 MDHEN and CDR2 SYDVKM. V was clipped by 10 bases and J by 5 bases; unmatched bases: 9. For the CDR3, the DNA is TGTGCCATCCAGCGGGAATGGAAAGATACGCAGTATTTT. Amino acids: CAIQREWKDTQYF. The entire variable domain, with the rest obtained from reference TRBV28 and TRBJ2-3, is as follows: DVKVTQSSRYLVKRTGEKVFLECVQDMDHENMFWYRQDPGLGLRLIYFSYDVKMKEKGDIPEGYSVSREKKERFSLILESASTNQTSMYLCAIQREWKDTQYFGPGTRLTVL.

This clone occurred a few times. V and J are TRBV5-1 and TRBJ2-3, with 8 bases matching TRBD2. V was pared by 4 bases and J by 0 bases, with 13 bases of the junction left unmatched. Germline V lookup: CDR1 SGHRS, CDR2 YFSETQ. The CDR3 runs to 18 residues. DNA for the CDR3: TGCGCCAGCAGCGTAAGGGACACGGGACTAGGGAGCACAGATACGCAGTATTTT. Amino acids: CASSVRDTGLGSTDTQYF.

V is TRBV28 and J is TRBJ2-7, with 7 bases matching TRBD1. V gave up 7 bases and J gave up 6 bases; unmatched junction bases: 12. CDR1 and CDR2 (germline): MDHEN, SYDVKM. The CDR3 has 14 residues. CDR3 coding DNA: TGTGCCAGCAATCCGACAGGGTGGTCCGCCGAGCAGTACTTC. It is translated as CASNPTGWSAEQYF.